A single T cell receptor beta chain is shown here with its context. The CDR3 spans 15 residues. Germline CDR1 SGHDT, CDR2 YYEEEE. The germline V and J ends were trimmed by 4 bases and 1 base, with 14 bases remaining between them. The data derive from a study of T cell changes during pregnancy in multiple sclerosis. Sequencing was performed with immunoSEQ multiplex PCR; in TCRdb, only in-frame clones are kept and a portion is missing. The profile shows 70,000 to 95,000 clones, approximately 91% of them singletons. Sequencing was performed on peripheral blood, taken before pregnancy. The gene calls are TRBV5-6 and TRBJ2-5; TRBD1 might be the D (5 bases). This receptor was obtained from a female donor with multiple sclerosis, enrolled in a pregnancy study. The CDR3 here is CASSTRQIFQETQYF. For the CDR3, the DNA is TGTGCCAGCAGCACCCGACAGATTTTCCAAGAGACCCAGTACTTC.